Listed here is a single TCR beta chain. Its antigen is still unknown. An even split of each subset's genomic DNA across several immunoSEQ plates was performed. TCRdb's table, derived via immunoSEQ multiplex PCR, lists solely in-frame clones and lacks some. The sample lists more than 1,200,000 clones; 98% were seen once. There are 14 residues in the CDR3. V shed 9 bases, J shed 5 bases, and the junction held 10 bases outside the gene matches. In germline, CDR1 is KGHSH, CDR2 LQKENI. These data originate in a study of shared clonotypes between healthy human individuals. Study results and limitations: Clonotypes not shared had lower generation probabilities than those common to all four donors. The study sampled only blood, and tissue repertoires likely differ.

Sequencing was carried out using naive CD4+ T cells sorted from blood. Subset described: CD45RA+ positively selected. The receptor was isolated from a young man in good health. V and J are TRBV18 and TRBJ2-1; 7 bases agree with TRBD2. Here the CDR3 DNA reads TGTGCCAGTCAAAGCAGGGAGGGACACAATGAGCAGTTCTTC. Amino acids: CASQSREGHNEQFF.